A selection of T cell receptor beta chains follows, all from one sample in a study of patients and donors after allogeneic stem cell transplantation. TCRdb processed the RT-PCR reads anew with MiXCR; each CDR3 protein has one entry. This sample has more than 850,000 distinct CDR3 sequences; 18% occur once, and the top ten carry around 6%. The specimen sequenced was blood, either unsorted or a sorted T cell fraction (not recorded which). The receptor set was obtained from a human donor who was either an allogeneic HSCT recipient or a stem cell or donor lymphocyte infusion donor (not recorded which). It is not recorded whose cells these are; they may come from a transplant donor. Both conserved end residues are part of each CDR3. A D gene is named only where the DNA matches it firmly. A row's size may be missing; if present it is once, few, many or a size class.

-	TRBV5-1	TRBJ2-2	-	TGCGCCAGCAGCTTGGTGTCGGCCGGGGAGCTGTTTTTT	CASSLVSAGELFF
few	TRBV5-6	TRBJ2-4	TRBD2	TGTGCCAGCATCGCTACTAGCGGGGGGCCGATAGCCAAAAACATTCAGTACTTC	CASIATSGGPIAKNIQYF
-	TRBV3-1	TRBJ2-1	-	TGTGCCAGCAGCCAATTTGTATCGCACAATGAGCAGTTCTTC	CASSQFVSHNEQFF
few	TRBV5-1	TRBJ2-5	-	TGCGCCAGCACCTTAGGGGGGTTTGGCGGGGAGACCCAGTACTTC	CASTLGGFGGETQYF
-	TRBV7-9	TRBJ1-4	-	TGTGCCAGCAACAGGGCTAGAAGTGAAAAACTGTTTTTT	CASNRARSEKLFF
-	TRBV27	TRBJ2-7	TRBD1	TGTGCCAGCAGGCGGACAGGGACGAAAAGCTCCTACGAGCAGTACTTC	CASRRTGTKSSYEQYF
-	TRBV11-1	TRBJ2-7	-	TGTGCCAGCAGCTTAGGGCCGGATCGGTACGAGCAGTACTTC	CASSLGPDRYEQYF
few	TRBV6-2/TRBV6-3	TRBJ2-7	-	TGTGCCAGCATGAGGACGCCCGGGCCTTACCTCTACGAGCAGTACTTC	CASMRTPGPYLYEQYF
few	TRBV9	TRBJ1-2	-	TGTGCCAGCAGCGTAGGGGACGGGAACTATGGCTACACCTTC	CASSVGDGNYGYTF
-	TRBV20-1	TRBJ1-1	TRBD1	TGCAGTGCCGATCAGGGGACAGTGATGATGAACACTGAAGCTTTCTTT	CSADQGTVMMNTEAFF